This TCR beta chain was identified during a study of cytotoxic CD8 clonotypes in ibrutinib-treated CLL. The wider study: Responses comprised 25 or so partial and 2 complete; at median about 68 months, roughly 15 remained remitted and roughly 12 progressed. Notes on the study in general: Before falling back toward baseline at progression, clonality had risen at the time of ibrutinib response.

The length of the CDR3 is 19 residues. Germline V CDR1 and CDR2: SGHDT, YYEEEE. V shed 1 base, J shed 5 bases, and the junction held 18 bases outside the gene matches. This clone was seen a handful of times. Its antigen remains unknown. Profiled with immunoSEQ multiplex PCR; TCRdb holds only in-frame clones, not every one. Among 200,000 to 250,000 clones, about four fifths were seen once, and the ten largest hold about 10%. PBMCs that had been cryopreserved were the source of roughly 2 micrograms of genomic DNA for TCR beta libraries. The receptor was derived from a human donor with chronic lymphocytic leukemia. The genes are TRBV5-6 and TRBJ1-5, with 7 bases that match TRBD1. Source: PBMCs, taken after 12 months of ibrutinib treatment. CDR3 coding DNA: TGTGCCAGCAGCTTGATTGCCCTACGTGCGACAGGGCCGGATCAGCCCCAGCATTTT. This sequence encodes CASSLIALRATGPDQPQHF.